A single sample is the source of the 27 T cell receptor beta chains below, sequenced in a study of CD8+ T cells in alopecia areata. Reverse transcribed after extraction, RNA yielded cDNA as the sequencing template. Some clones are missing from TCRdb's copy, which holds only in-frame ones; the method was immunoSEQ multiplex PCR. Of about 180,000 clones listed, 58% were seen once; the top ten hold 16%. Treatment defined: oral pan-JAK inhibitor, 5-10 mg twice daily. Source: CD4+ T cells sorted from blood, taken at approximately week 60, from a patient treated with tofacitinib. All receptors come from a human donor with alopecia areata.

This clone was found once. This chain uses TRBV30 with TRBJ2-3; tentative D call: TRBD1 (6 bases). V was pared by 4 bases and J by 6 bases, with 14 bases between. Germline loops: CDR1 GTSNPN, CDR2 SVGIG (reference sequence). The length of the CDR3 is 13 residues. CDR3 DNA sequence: TGTGCCTGGATAGACAGGAGAGGGGATACGCAGTATTTT. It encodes CAWIDRRGDTQYF.

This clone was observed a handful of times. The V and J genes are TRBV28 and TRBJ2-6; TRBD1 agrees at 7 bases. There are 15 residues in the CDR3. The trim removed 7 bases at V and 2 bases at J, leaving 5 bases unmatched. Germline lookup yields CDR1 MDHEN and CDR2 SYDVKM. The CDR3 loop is CASNLGGTGANVLTF. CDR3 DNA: TGTGCCAGCAACCTAGGGGGCACTGGGGCCAACGTCCTGACTTTC.

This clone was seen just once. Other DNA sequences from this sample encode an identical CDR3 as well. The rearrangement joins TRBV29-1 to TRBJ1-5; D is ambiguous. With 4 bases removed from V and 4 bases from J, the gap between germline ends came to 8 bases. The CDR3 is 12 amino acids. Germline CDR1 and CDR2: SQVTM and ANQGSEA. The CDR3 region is CSVGTENQPQHF. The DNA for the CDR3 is TGCAGCGTTGGCACAGAGAATCAGCCCCAGCATTTT.

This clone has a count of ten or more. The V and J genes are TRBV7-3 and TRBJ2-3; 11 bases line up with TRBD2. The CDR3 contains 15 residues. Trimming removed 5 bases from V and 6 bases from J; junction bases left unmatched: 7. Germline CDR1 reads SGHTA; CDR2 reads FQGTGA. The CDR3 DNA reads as TGTGCCAGCAGCGTTTCTAGCGGGGGGACTGATACGCAGTATTTT. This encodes CASSVSSGGTDTQYF.

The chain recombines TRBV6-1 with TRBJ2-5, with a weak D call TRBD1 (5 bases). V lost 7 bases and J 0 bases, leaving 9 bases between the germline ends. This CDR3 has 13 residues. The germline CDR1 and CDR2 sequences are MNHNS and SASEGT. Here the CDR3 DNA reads TGTGCCAGCACAGGGAACCACCAAGAGACCCAGTACTTC. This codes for CASTGNHQETQYF.

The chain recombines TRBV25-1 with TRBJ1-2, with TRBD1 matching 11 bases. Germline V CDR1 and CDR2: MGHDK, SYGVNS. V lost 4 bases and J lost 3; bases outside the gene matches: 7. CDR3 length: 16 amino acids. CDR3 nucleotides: TGTGCCAGCAGTGCCAGGACAGGGGGCTGGGACTATGGCTACACCTTC. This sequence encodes CASSARTGGWDYGYTF.

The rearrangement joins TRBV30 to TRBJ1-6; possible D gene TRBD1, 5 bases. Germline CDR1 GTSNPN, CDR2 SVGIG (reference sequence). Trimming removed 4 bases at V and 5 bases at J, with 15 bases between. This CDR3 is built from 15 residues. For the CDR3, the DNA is TGTGCCTGGACTCCCCTTTGGGGCGATAATTCACCCCTCCACTTT. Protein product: CAWTPLWGDNSPLHF.

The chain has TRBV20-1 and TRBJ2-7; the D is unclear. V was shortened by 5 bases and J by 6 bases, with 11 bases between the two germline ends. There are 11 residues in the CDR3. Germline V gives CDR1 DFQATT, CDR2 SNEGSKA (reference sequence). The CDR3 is CSALSSLEQYF. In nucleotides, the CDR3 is TGCAGTGCTCTAAGTAGCCTCGAGCAGTACTTC.

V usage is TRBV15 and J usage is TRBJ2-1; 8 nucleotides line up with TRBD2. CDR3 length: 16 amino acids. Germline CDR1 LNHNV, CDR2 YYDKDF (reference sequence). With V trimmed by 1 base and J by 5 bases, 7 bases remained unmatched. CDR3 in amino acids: CATSRGGLAGNNEQFF. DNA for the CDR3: TGTGCCACCAGCAGAGGTGGGCTAGCGGGCAACAATGAGCAGTTCTTC. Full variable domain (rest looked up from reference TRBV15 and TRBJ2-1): DAMVIQNPRYQVTQFGKPVTLSCSQTLNHNVMYWYQQKSSQAPKLLFHYYDKDFNNEADTPDNFQSRRPNTSFCFLDIRSPGLGDTAMYLCATSRGGLAGNNEQFFGPGTRLTVL.

CDR3 residues: CASRGTTNEQFF. As DNA, the CDR3 is TGTGCCAGCAGAGGGACAACCAATGAGCAGTTCTTC. The chain is built from TRBV2 and TRBJ2-1; D perhaps matches TRBD1 (6 bases). The CDR3 spans 12 residues. V was cut by 6 bases and J by 6 bases, with 9 bases left in between. CDR1 and CDR2 from the germline V gene are SNHLY and FYNNEI.

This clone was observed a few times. CDR3 region: CASSLDVSGANVLTF. The CDR3 region has the DNA TGTGCCAGCAGCTTAGACGTCTCTGGGGCCAACGTCCTGACTTTC. This rearrangement joins TRBV7-3 to TRBJ2-6, with unresolved D. This CDR3 has 15 residues. Germline V gene data show CDR1 as SGHTA and CDR2 as FQGTGA. Trimming took off 2 bases at V and 0 bases at J, with 5 bases between the two ends.

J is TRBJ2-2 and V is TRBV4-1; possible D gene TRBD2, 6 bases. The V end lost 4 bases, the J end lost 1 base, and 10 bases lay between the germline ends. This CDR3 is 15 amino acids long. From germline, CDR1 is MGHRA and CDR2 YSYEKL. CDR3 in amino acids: CASSPGLRNTGELFF. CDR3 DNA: TGCGCCAGCAGCCCGGGACTCCGGAACACCGGGGAGCTGTTTTTT.

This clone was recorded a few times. The CDR3 region has the DNA TGCGCCAGCTCATACCGGGACTCGGGGGAGGTGAACATTCAGTACTTC. Protein sequence: CASSYRDSGEVNIQYF. V and J are TRBV23-1 and TRBJ2-4; D possibly corresponds to TRBD2 (6 bases). TRBV23-1 is treated as an ORF (open reading frame) with a function not yet certain. The ends were cut back, 8 bases at V and 7 bases at J, with 24 bases in the middle. The CDR3 is made up of 16 amino acids.

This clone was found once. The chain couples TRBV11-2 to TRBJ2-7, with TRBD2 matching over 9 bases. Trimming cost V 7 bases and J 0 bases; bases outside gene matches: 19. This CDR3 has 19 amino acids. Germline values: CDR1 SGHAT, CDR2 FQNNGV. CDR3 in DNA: TGTGCCAGCACCCTACCACCCCCTCCCTCAGCGGGGGGCTCCTACGAGCAGTACTTC. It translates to CASTLPPPPSAGGSYEQYF.

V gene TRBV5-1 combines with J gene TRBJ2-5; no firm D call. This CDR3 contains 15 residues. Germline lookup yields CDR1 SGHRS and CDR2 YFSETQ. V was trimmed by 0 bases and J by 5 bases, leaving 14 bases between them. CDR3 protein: CASSLGTPTLETQYF. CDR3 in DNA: TGCGCCAGCAGCTTGGGAACTCCTACCTTGGAGACCCAGTACTTC.

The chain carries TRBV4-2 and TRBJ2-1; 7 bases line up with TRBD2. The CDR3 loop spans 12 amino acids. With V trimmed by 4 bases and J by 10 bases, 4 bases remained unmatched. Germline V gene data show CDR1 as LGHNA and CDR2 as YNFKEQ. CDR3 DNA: TGTGCCAGCAGCCTTGGGGGGGGAGAGCAGTTCTTC. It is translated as CASSLGGGEQFF.

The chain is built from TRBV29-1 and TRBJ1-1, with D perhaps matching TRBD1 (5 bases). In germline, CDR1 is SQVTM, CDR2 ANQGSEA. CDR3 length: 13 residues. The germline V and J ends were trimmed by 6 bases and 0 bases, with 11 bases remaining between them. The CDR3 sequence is CSVGDPLNTEAFF. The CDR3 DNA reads TGCAGCGTAGGGGACCCTCTGAACACTGAAGCTTTCTTT.

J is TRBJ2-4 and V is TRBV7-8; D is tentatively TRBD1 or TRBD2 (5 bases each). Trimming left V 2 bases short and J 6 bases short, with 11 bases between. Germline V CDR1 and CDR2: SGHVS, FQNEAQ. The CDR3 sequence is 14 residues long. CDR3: CASSLNTGTNIQYF. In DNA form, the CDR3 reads TGTGCCAGCAGCTTAAACACCGGGACAAACATTCAGTACTTC.

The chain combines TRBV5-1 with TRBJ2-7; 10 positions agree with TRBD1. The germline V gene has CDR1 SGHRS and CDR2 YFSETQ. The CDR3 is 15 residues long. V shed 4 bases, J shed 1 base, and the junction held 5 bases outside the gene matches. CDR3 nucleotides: TGCGCCAGCAGCCGAGGGGACAGGGGATCCTACGAGCAGTACTTC. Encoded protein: CASSRGDRGSYEQYF.

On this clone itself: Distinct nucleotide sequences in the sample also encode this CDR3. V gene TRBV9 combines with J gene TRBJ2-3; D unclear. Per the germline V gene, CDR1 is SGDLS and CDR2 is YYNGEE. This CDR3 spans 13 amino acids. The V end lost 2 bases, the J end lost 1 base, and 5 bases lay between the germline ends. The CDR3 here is CASSVVGTDTQYF. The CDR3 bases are TGTGCCAGCAGCGTTGTCGGCACAGATACGCAGTATTTT.

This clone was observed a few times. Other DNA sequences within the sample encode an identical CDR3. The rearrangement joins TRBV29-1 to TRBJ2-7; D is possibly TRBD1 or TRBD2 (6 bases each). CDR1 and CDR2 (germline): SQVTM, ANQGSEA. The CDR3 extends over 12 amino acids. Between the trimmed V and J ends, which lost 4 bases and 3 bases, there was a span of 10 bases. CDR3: CSVVGGGYEQYF. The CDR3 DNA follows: TGCAGCGTTGTTGGAGGGGGCTACGAGCAGTACTTC.

The CDR3 nucleotides are TGTGCCAGCAGTGCGCTTCCGGGACAGGGCTACAATGAGCAGTTCTTC. Protein product: CASSALPGQGYNEQFF. The chain is built from TRBV6-1 and TRBJ2-1, with 9 bases aligning to TRBD1. Germline V gene sequence: CDR1 MNHNS, CDR2 SASEGT. The V segment lost 4 bases and the J segment 3 bases; nucleotides outside the gene matches: 7. The CDR3 extends over 16 amino acids.

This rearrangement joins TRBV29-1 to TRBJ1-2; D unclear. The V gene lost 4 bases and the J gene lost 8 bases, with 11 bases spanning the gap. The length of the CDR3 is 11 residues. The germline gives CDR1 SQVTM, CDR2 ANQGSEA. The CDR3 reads CSVGAIGGYTF. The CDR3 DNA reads TGCAGCGTTGGGGCAATCGGCGGCTACACCTTC. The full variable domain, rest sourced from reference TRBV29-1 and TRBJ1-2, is SAVISQKPSRDICQRGTSLTIQCQVDSQVTMMFWYRQQPGQSLTLIATANQGSEATYESGFVIDKFPISRPNLTFSTLTVSNMSPEDSSIYLCSVGAIGGYTFGSGTRLTVV.

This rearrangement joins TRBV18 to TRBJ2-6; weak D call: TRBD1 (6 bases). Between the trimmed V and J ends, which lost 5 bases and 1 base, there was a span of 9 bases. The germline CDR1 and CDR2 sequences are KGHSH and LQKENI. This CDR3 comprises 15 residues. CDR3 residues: CASSSTGSGANVLTF. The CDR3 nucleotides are TGTGCCAGCTCATCCACAGGGTCTGGGGCCAACGTCCTGACTTTC.

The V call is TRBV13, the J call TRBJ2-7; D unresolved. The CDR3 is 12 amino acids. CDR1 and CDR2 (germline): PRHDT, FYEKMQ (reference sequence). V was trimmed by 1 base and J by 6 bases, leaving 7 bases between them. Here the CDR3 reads CASSLDTPEQYF. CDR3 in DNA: TGTGCCAGCAGCTTAGACACCCCCGAGCAGTACTTC.

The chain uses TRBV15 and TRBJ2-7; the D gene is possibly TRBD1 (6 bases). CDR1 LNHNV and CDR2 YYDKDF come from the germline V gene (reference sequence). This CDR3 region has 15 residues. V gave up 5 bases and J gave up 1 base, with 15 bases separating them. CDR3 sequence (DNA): TGTGCCACCAGCGCCGTCCAGGGGAATTCCTACGAGCAGTACTTC. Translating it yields CATSAVQGNSYEQYF.

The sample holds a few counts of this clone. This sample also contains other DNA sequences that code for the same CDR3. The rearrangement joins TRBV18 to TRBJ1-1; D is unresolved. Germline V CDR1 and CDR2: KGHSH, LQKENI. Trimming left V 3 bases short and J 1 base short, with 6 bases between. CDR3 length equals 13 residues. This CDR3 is CASSPKGNTEAFF. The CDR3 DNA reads TGTGCCAGCTCACCCAAGGGGAACACTGAAGCTTTCTTT.